Shown below are 24 T cell receptor beta chains from a single sample sequenced in a study of shared clonotypes between healthy human individuals. This table comes from immunoSEQ multiplex PCR, and its TCRdb copy is limited to in-frame clones, with some not included. Of roughly 1,100,000 clones listed, more than 60% are singletons. Sample: memory CD4+ T cells sorted from blood. Noted subset: CD45RA-negative fraction. These receptors were collected from a man aged 18 to 29 in good health.

This chain links TRBV2 with TRBJ2-5; perhaps TRBD2 as D (5 bases). The end of the DNA is better explained by TRBJ2-7, so the J call may be wrong. The length of the CDR3 is 12 residues. Germline V gives CDR1 SNHLY, CDR2 FYNNEI. CDR3 sequence (DNA): TGTGCCAGCACGGCGGGCTCCTACGAGCAGTACTTC. Translated: CASTAGSYEQYF.

This rearrangement joins TRBV2 to TRBJ2-7; TRBD2 matches at 9 bases. The CDR3 extends over 14 amino acids. Germline V gene lookup returns CDR1 SNHLY and CDR2 FYNNEI. J lost 7 bases, V lost 5 bases, and 9 bases had no gene match. CDR3 in DNA: TGTGCCAGCAGTTTGGCGGGAGGGCCCCGGGAGCAGTACTTC. Its translation: CASSLAGGPREQYF.

V usage is TRBV9 and J usage is TRBJ2-2, with 9 bases matching TRBD1. Trimming cost V 4 bases and J 5 bases; bases outside gene matches: 6. Germline V CDR1 and CDR2: SGDLS, YYNGEE. The CDR3 has 15 residues. The DNA of the CDR3 is TGTGCCAGCAGCACAGAACAGGGGGCAACCGGGGAGCTGTTTTTT. Its protein is CASSTEQGATGELFF.

The table lists this clone with a few counts. The chain recombines TRBV6-1 with TRBJ2-7, with D perhaps matching TRBD1 or TRBD2 (5 bases each). Looked up from germline, CDR1 is MNHNS and CDR2 is SASEGT. Trimming removed 8 bases from V and 0 bases from J, with 14 bases in between. CDR3 length: 14 residues. The CDR3 reads CASVRDASSYEQYF. The CDR3 region has the DNA TGTGCCAGCGTCCGGGACGCGAGCTCCTACGAGCAGTACTTC.

Regarding this clone: In the same sample, other DNA sequences code for this CDR3. The chain is built from TRBV10-3 and TRBJ1-1; D uncertain. CDR1 is ENHRY, CDR2 SYGVKD, per germline. Trimming took 0 bases from V and 0 from J, leaving 5 bases between them. This CDR3 contains 14 residues. The CDR3 DNA is TGTGCCATCAGTGAGTCACCTGTGAACACTGAAGCTTTCTTT. Encoded protein: CAISESPVNTEAFF.

This clone occurred a few times. V gene TRBV6-6 combines with J gene TRBJ2-5, with no clear D. This CDR3 is built from 12 residues. Germline V gives CDR1 MNHNY, CDR2 SVGAGI (reference sequence). V shed 6 bases and J shed 5 bases, with 10 bases lying between them. CDR3 DNA sequence: TGTGCCAGCAGCGTGAATGGGGAGACCCAGTACTTC. This codes for CASSVNGETQYF.

This chain joins TRBV7-3 and TRBJ2-6; maybe TRBD1 (5 bases). In germline, CDR1 is SGHTA, CDR2 FQGTGA. This CDR3 has 15 residues. Trimming took off 3 bases at V and 0 bases at J, with 6 bases between the two ends. The CDR3 loop is CASSLGHSGANVLTF. As DNA, the CDR3 is TGTGCCAGCAGCTTGGGGCACTCTGGGGCCAACGTCCTGACTTTC.

In its sample, this clone was seen a few times. This sequence joins TRBV9 and TRBJ1-2; TRBD1 might be the D (6 bases). V was trimmed by 0 bases and J by 2 bases, leaving 8 bases between them. The CDR3 has 14 residues. CDR1 SGDLS and CDR2 YYNGEE come from the germline V gene. The CDR3 protein is CASSVGTVNYGYTF. The CDR3 DNA reads as TGTGCCAGCAGCGTAGGGACAGTCAACTATGGCTACACCTTC.

This clone appeared a few times. CDR3 coding DNA: TGTGCCAGCAGCCGACCGGGCCGGAGCTCCTACAATGAGCAGTTCTTC. Amino acids: CASSRPGRSSYNEQFF. V and J are TRBV27 and TRBJ2-1; D not certain. The V gene's germline CDR1 is MNHEY and CDR2 SMNVEV (reference sequence). V was shortened by 6 bases and J by 0 bases, with 15 bases between the two germline ends. This CDR3 spans 16 amino acids.

This sequence joins TRBV28 and TRBJ2-3, with D uncertain. The germline V gene has CDR1 MDHEN and CDR2 SYDVKM. The CDR3 consists of 13 residues. The V and J ends lost 3 bases and 6 bases respectively, with 10 bases between them. CDR3: CASSLSVADTQYF. The CDR3 nucleotides read TGTGCCAGCAGTTTGAGTGTGGCGGATACGCAGTATTTT.

This clone occurred a few times. The gene calls are TRBV6-6 and TRBJ1-6; 10 bases map to TRBD1. Trimming took 5 bases from V and 7 from J; bases not matched to a gene: 5. The CDR3 consists of 15 residues. The germline CDR1 and CDR2 sequences are MNHNY and SVGAGI (reference sequence). This chain's CDR3 is CASSAGQGRNSPLHF. The DNA of the CDR3 is TGTGCCAGCAGTGCGGGACAGGGGCGGAATTCACCCCTCCACTTT.

Ten or more counts support this clone. This same CDR3 is encoded by further DNA sequences in the sample. This chain's CDR3 is CASSLDEGETQYF. In DNA, the CDR3 is TGTGCCAGCAGCTTAGACGAGGGAGAGACCCAGTACTTC. This sequence joins TRBV7-9 and TRBJ2-5, with D perhaps TRBD2 (5 bases). Germline V gene sequence: CDR1 SEHNR, CDR2 FQNEAQ (reference sequence). The CDR3 has 13 amino acids. V was shortened by 1 base and J by 4 bases, with 7 bases between the two germline ends.

J is TRBJ1-2 and V is TRBV6-5, with D unclear. Germline V gene data show CDR1 as MNHEY and CDR2 as SVGAGI. Between the trimmed V and J ends, which lost 2 bases and 4 bases, there was a span of 8 bases. CDR3 length: 13 residues. The CDR3 spells CASSYGLIYGYTF. The CDR3 DNA reads TGTGCCAGCAGTTACGGTCTGATCTATGGCTACACCTTC.

In DNA, the CDR3 is TGTGCCAGCAGTCCGTCGACGGGACCCTACGAGCAGTACTTC. This translates into CASSPSTGPYEQYF. The chain is built from TRBV6-6 and TRBJ2-7; D possibly matches TRBD1 or TRBD2 (5 bases each). V lost 5 bases, J lost 2 bases, and 13 bases lay in between. Germline V CDR1 and CDR2: MNHNY, SVGAGI (reference sequence). The CDR3 consists of 14 residues.

In its sample, this clone was seen a few times. This rearrangement joins TRBV5-5 to TRBJ1-5; D call uncertain. Germline V gene data show CDR1 as SGHKS and CDR2 as YYEKEE (reference sequence). The CDR3 consists of 14 residues. The ends were cut back, 0 bases at V and 0 bases at J, with 4 bases in the middle. The CDR3 region is CASSLGYSNQPQHF. CDR3 nucleotides: TGTGCCAGCAGCTTGGGATATAGCAATCAGCCCCAGCATTTT.

The gene calls are TRBV5-6 and TRBJ1-2; 10 bases are a match to TRBD1. V lost 3 bases and J lost 2; bases outside the gene matches: 4. Germline V gives CDR1 SGHDT, CDR2 YYEEEE. This CDR3 region has 15 residues. In DNA form, the CDR3 reads TGTGCCAGCAGCTGGGGACAGGGGCGGAACTATGGCTACACCTTC. This encodes CASSWGQGRNYGYTF.

The chain uses TRBV6-5 and TRBJ2-7, with D perhaps given as TRBD1 or TRBD2 (5 bases each). The germline V and J ends were trimmed by 4 bases and 2 bases, with 12 bases remaining between them. Germline V CDR1 and CDR2: MNHEY, SVGAGI. The CDR3 covers 14 residues. The CDR3 sequence is CASSSRDVPYEQYF. The CDR3 coding sequence is TGTGCCAGCAGTTCCCGGGACGTCCCCTACGAGCAGTACTTC.

Concerning this clone itself: The same CDR3 also results from other DNA sequences found in this sample. The genes are TRBV19 and TRBJ2-3; TRBD2 matches at 9 bases. The CDR3 is made up of 16 amino acids. CDR1 is LNHDA and CDR2 is SQIVND in the germline V gene (reference sequence). J gave up 0 bases and V 5 bases, and 6 bases lay outside the gene matches. CDR3 loop: CASSLRLADSTDTQYF. The CDR3 DNA is TGTGCCAGTAGTCTCCGACTAGCGGACAGCACAGATACGCAGTATTTT.

The chain links TRBV25-1 to TRBJ1-1; D is undetermined. This CDR3 is built from 12 residues. Germline V lookup: CDR1 MGHDK, CDR2 SYGVNS. With 6 bases removed from V and 6 bases from J, the gap between germline ends came to 11 bases. CDR3 DNA: TGTGCCAGCAGGTCGGGGAGCGCTGAAGCTTTCTTT. Translation gives CASRSGSAEAFF.

The V call is TRBV7-6, the J call TRBJ2-6; D is perhaps TRBD2 (6 bases). CDR3 length: 18 amino acids. The germline V gene encodes CDR1 SGHVS and CDR2 FNYEAQ. The ends were cut back, 1 base at V and 0 bases at J, with 13 bases in the middle. CDR3 coding DNA: TGTGCCAGCAGCTTAGTGGGAGGTCTTATCTCTGGGGCCAACGTCCTGACTTTC. It codes for CASSLVGGLISGANVLTF. The complete variable domain, with remaining parts taken from reference TRBV7-6 and TRBJ2-6, reads GAGVSQSPRYKVTKRGQDVALRCDPISGHVSLYWYRQALGQGPEFLTYFNYEAQQDKSGLPNDRFSAERPEGSISTLTIQRTEQRDSAMYRCASSLVGGLISGANVLTFGAGSRLTVL.

The chain carries TRBV5-1 and TRBJ2-1, with no clear D. V was trimmed by 3 bases and J by 0 bases, leaving 19 bases between them. This CDR3 spans 18 amino acids. Germline V CDR1 and CDR2: SGHRS, YFSETQ. CDR3 DNA: TGCGCCAGCAGCTGGACGCCACAGTTCCCTCACTCCTACAATGAGCAGTTCTTC. Its translation: CASSWTPQFPHSYNEQFF. The entire variable domain, with the rest obtained from reference TRBV5-1 and TRBJ2-1, is as follows: KAGVTQTPRYLIKTRGQQVTLSCSPISGHRSVSWYQQTPGQGLQFLFEYFSETQRNKGNFPGRFSGRQFSNSRSEMNVSTLELGDSALYLCASSWTPQFPHSYNEQFFGPGTRLTVL.

The rearrangement joins TRBV6-6 to TRBJ2-3; D gene ambiguous. The CDR3 contains 16 residues. Germline loops: CDR1 MNHNY, CDR2 SVGAGI (reference sequence). V lost 2 bases and J lost 0, with 12 bases in between. In DNA form, the CDR3 reads TGTGCCAGCAGTTACGTACTCGCGCGTAGCACAGATACGCAGTATTTT. It codes for CASSYVLARSTDTQYF.

This chain uses TRBV28 with TRBJ2-5; 9 nucleotides line up with TRBD1. With V trimmed by 5 bases and J by 5 bases, 15 bases remained unmatched. Per germline, CDR1 MDHEN and CDR2 SYDVKM. The CDR3 covers 17 residues. In DNA, the CDR3 is TGTGCCAGCAGTCCCGGGACAGGGAAAGGGTGGCGGGAGACCCAGTACTTC. It translates to CASSPGTGKGWRETQYF.

This clone was observed a handful of times. The V call is TRBV5-4, the J call TRBJ1-6; D gene uncertain. V dropped 0 bases and J dropped 10 bases, with 8 bases sitting between them. The germline CDR1 and CDR2 sequences are SGHNT and YYREEE (reference sequence). The CDR3 sequence is 13 residues long. Here the CDR3 reads CASSLGRGSPLHF. The DNA of the CDR3 is TGTGCCAGCAGCTTGGGACGGGGATCACCCCTCCACTTT. The full variable domain, with the rest looked up from reference TRBV5-4 and TRBJ1-6, is ETGVTQSPTHLIKTRGQQVTLRCSSQSGHNTVSWYQQALGQGPQFIFQYYREEENGRGNFPPRFSGLQFPNYSSELNVNALELDDSALYLCASSLGRGSPLHFGNGTRLTVT.